This T cell receptor beta chain is drawn from a study of technical replicates of blood from a handful of donors. Germline CDR1 is MNHEY and CDR2 is SMNVEV (reference sequence). The germline V and J ends were trimmed by 4 bases and 1 base, with 14 bases remaining between them. The CDR3 spans 16 residues. Clones were sequenced by immunoSEQ multiplex PCR, and TCRdb holds only the in-frame ones, with some missing. Altogether tens of thousands of clones are present, about 96% being singletons, with the ten largest covering 0.2% to 0.25%. Sequenced: T cells isolated from PBMCs. The chain carries TRBV27 and TRBJ1-5; TRBD1 might be the D (6 bases). The receptor comes from a human donor in good health. The CDR3 spells CASSSTGRGSNQPQHF. In nucleotides, the CDR3 is TGTGCCAGCAGTTCCACAGGGAGGGGGAGCAATCAGCCCCAGCATTTT.